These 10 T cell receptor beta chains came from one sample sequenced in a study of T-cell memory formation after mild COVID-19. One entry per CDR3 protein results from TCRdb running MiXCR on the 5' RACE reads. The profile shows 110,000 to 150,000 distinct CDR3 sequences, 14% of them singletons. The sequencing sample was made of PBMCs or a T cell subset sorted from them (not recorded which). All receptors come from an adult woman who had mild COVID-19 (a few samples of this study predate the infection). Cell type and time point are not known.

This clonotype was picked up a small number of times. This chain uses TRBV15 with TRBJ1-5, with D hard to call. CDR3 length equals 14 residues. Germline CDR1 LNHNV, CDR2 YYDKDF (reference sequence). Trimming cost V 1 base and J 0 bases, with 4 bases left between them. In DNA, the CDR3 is TGTGCCACCAGCAGAGGGGATAGCAATCAGCCCCAGCATTTT. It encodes CATSRGDSNQPQHF.

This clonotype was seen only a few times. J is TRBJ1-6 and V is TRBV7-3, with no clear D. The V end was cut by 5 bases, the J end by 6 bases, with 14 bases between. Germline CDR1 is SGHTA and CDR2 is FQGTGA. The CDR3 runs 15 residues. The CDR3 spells CASSPGKGPNSPLHF. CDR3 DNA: TGTGCCAGCAGCCCCGGAAAGGGTCCTAATTCACCCCTCCACTTT.

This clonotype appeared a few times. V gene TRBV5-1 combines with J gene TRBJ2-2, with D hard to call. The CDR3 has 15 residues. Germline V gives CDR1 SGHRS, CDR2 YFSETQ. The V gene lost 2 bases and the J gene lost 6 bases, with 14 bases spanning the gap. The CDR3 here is CASSFGILRSGELFF. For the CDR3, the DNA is TGCGCCAGCAGCTTTGGCATACTTAGGTCCGGGGAGCTGTTTTTT. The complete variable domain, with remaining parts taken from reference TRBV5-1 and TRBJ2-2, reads KAGVTQTPRYLIKTRGQQVTLSCSPISGHRSVSWYQQTPGQGLQFLFEYFSETQRNKGNFPGRFSGRQFSNSRSEMNVSTLELGDSALYLCASSFGILRSGELFFGEGSRLTVL.

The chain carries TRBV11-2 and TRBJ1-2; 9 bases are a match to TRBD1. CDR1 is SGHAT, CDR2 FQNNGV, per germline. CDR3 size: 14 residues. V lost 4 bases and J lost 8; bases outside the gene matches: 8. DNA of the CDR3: TGTGCCAGCAGCTGGGGACAGGGAGAGTACGGCTACACCTTC. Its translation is CASSWGQGEYGYTF. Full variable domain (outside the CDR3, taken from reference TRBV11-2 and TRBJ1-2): EAGVAQSPRYKIIEKRQSVAFWCNPISGHATLYWYQQILGQGPKLLIQFQNNGVVDDSQLPKDRFSAERLKGVDSTLKIQPAKLEDSAVYLCASSWGQGEYGYTFGSGTRLTVV.

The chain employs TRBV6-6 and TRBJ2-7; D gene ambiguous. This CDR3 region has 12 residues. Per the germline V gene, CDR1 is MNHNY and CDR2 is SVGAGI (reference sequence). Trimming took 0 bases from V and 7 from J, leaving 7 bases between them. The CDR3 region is CASSYSPGEQYF. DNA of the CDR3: TGTGCCAGCAGTTACTCCCCAGGAGAGCAGTACTTC.

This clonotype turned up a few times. CDR3 region: CASSLPGTSGANVLTF. DNA of the CDR3: TGTGCCAGCAGCTTACCAGGGACCTCTGGGGCCAACGTCCTGACTTTC. The rearrangement links TRBV5-6 to TRBJ2-6; D tentatively reads TRBD1 or TRBD2 (5 bases each). This CDR3 has 16 amino acids. Germline V CDR1 and CDR2: SGHDT, YYEEEE. V was trimmed by 2 bases and J by 0 bases, leaving 9 bases between them. Full variable domain (rest looked up from reference TRBV5-6 and TRBJ2-6): DAGVTQSPTHLIKTRGQQVTLRCSPKSGHDTVSWYQQALGQGPQFIFQYYEEEERQRGNFPDRFSGHQFPNYSSELNVNALLLGDSALYLCASSLPGTSGANVLTFGAGSRLTVL.

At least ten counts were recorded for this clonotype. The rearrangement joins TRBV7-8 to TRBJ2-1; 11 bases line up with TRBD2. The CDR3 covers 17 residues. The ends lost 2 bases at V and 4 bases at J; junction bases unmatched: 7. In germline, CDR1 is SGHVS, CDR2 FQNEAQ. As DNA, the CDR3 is TGTGCCAGCAGCTTAAGACCACTAGCGGGAGCATACAATGAGCAGTTCTTC. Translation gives CASSLRPLAGAYNEQFF.

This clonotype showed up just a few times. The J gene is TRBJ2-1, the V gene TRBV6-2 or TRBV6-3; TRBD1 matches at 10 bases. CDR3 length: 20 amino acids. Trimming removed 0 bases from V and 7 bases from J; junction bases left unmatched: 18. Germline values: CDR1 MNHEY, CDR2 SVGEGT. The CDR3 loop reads CASSYSSDGTGVSRGNEQFF. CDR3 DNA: TGTGCCAGCAGTTACTCCTCGGACGGGACAGGGGTCAGTCGGGGGAATGAGCAGTTCTTC.

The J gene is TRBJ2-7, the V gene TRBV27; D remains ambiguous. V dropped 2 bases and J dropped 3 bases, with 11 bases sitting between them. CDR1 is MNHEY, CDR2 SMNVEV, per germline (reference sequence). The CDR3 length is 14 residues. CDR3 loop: CASSLKGFGYEQYF. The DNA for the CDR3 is TGTGCCAGCAGTTTAAAAGGGTTTGGCTACGAGCAGTACTTC.

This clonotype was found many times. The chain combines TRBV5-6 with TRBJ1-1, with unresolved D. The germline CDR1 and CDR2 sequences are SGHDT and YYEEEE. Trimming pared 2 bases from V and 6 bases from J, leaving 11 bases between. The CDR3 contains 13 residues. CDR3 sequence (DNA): TGTGCCAGCAGCTTCTCTGGGTTTGCTGAAGCTTTCTTT. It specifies CASSFSGFAEAFF.